This TCR beta chain was sequenced in a study of blood T cell repertoires in COVID-19. This clone was picked up a small number of times. The assay was immunoSEQ multiplex PCR, and TCRdb's table has in-frame clones only and misses some. The sample lists 150,000 to 250,000 clones; 65% to 90% were seen once. Trimming took 4 bases from V and 4 from J, leaving 7 bases between them. The CDR3 runs 13 residues. The germline V gene has CDR1 SNHLY and CDR2 FYNNEI. V usage is TRBV2 and J usage is TRBJ2-2; D is perhaps TRBD2 (6 bases). Sequencing was performed on PBMCs or T cells enriched from blood (not recorded which). The sequence was obtained from a man aged 40-55 years who had recovered from COVID-19. CDR3: CASSVEGTGELFF. The CDR3 coding sequence is TGTGCCAGCAGTGTGGAGGGCACCGGGGAGCTGTTTTTT. Full variable domain (rest looked up from reference TRBV2 and TRBJ2-2): EPEVTQTPSHQVTQMGQEVILRCVPISNHLYFYWYRQILGQKVEFLVSFYNNEISEKSEIFDDQFSVERPDGSNFTLKIRSTKLEDSAMYFCASSVEGTGELFFGEGSRLTVL.